This TCR beta chain stems from a study of blood T cell repertoires in COVID-19. In the study overall: Samples came from the United States, Italy and Spain, spanning acute and convalescent COVID-19.

In the authors' workflow: The authors estimated nucleated cell counts from reference gene primer amplification. The repertoire was sequenced with immunoSEQ multiplex PCR; TCRdb's copy has only in-frame clones and lacks some. V and J calls and clone size come straight from that table; D and trimming were deduced from the DNA. The table has over 110,000 clones, roughly 88% seen once. V shed 4 bases and J shed 4 bases, with 14 bases lying between them. CDR1 is SGHAT, CDR2 FQNNGV, per germline. CDR3 length: 15 amino acids. Material: peripheral blood. The receptor comes from a human donor in a cohort sampled during active COVID-19. This rearrangement joins TRBV11-2 to TRBJ1-3; D is undetermined. The CDR3: CASSSRRPQGNTIYF. CDR3 in DNA: TGTGCCAGCAGCTCACGTAGACCACAGGGAAACACCATATATTTT.